The 28 T cell receptor beta chains below all came from one sample that was sequenced in a study of shared T cell receptors in the human thymus. Using immunoSEQ multiplex PCR, the repertoire was profiled, and TCRdb retains in-frame clones only, with some absent. The table records tens of thousands of clones, about 95% of them present only once. Sequenced: thymocytes. These receptors were obtained from a human donor.

The chain employs TRBV4-1 and TRBJ2-5; the D call may be TRBD1 or TRBD2 (5 bases each). Germline CDR1 MGHRA, CDR2 YSYEKL. This CDR3 region has 14 residues. Trimming removed 4 bases from V and 1 base from J, with 10 bases in between. CDR3 DNA: TGCGCCAGCAGCCCGGGGCCCCCCCAAGAGACCCAGTACTTC. Translation gives CASSPGPPQETQYF.

The gene calls are TRBV25-1 and TRBJ2-5; D not resolved. This CDR3 is 15 amino acids long. Looked up from germline, CDR1 is MGHDK and CDR2 is SYGVNS. The V end lost 7 bases, the J end lost 3 bases, and 18 bases lay between the germline ends. For the CDR3, the DNA is TGTGCCAGCACCGACCCCACAGCCCCCGAAGAGACCCAGTACTTC. It yields the protein CASTDPTAPEETQYF.

This rearrangement joins TRBV18 to TRBJ2-5; a possible D gene is TRBD1 (5 bases). The germline V gene encodes CDR1 KGHSH and CDR2 LQKENI. The CDR3 is 16 amino acids. Between the trimmed V and J ends, which lost 6 bases and 1 base, there was a span of 18 bases. This CDR3 reads CASSPIGVRTQETQYF. CDR3 bases: TGTGCCAGCTCCCCGATAGGGGTTCGGACCCAAGAGACCCAGTACTTC. The variable domain in full, with the rest retrieved from reference TRBV18 and TRBJ2-5, is NAGVMQNPRHLVRRRGQEARLRCSPMKGHSHVYWYRQLPEEGLKFMVYLQKENIIDESGMPKERFSAEFPKEGPSILRIQQVVRGDSAAYFCASSPIGVRTQETQYFGPGTRLLVL.

This clone was recorded once. The V gene is TRBV19, the J gene TRBJ1-5, with 8 bases aligning to TRBD1. The CDR3 spans 20 residues. V lost 2 bases, J lost 6 bases, and 21 bases stayed unmatched. Germline V lookup: CDR1 LNHDA, CDR2 SQIVND (reference sequence). CDR3 amino acids: CASSIPGQGIGRGLFQPQHF. CDR3 nucleotide sequence: TGTGCCAGTAGTATACCCGGACAGGGTATTGGTAGGGGACTATTTCAGCCCCAGCATTTT. Drawing the rest from reference TRBV19 and TRBJ1-5, the complete variable domain is DGGITQSPKYLFRKEGQNVTLSCEQNLNHDAMYWYRQDPGQGLRLIYYSQIVNDFQKGDIAEGYSVSREKKESFPLTVTSAQKNPTAFYLCASSIPGQGIGRGLFQPQHFGDGTRLSIL.

V is TRBV27 and J is TRBJ1-5; no clear D. The germline V gene encodes CDR1 MNHEY and CDR2 SMNVEV (reference sequence). This CDR3 region has 13 residues. Trimming left V 5 bases short and J 0 bases short, with 5 bases between. Here the CDR3 reads CASSPYSNQPQHF. In DNA, the CDR3 is TGTGCCAGCAGTCCTTATAGCAATCAGCCCCAGCATTTT.

The chain combines TRBV9 with TRBJ2-3, with 12 bases that match TRBD2. CDR3 length: 16 amino acids. Per the germline V gene, CDR1 is SGDLS and CDR2 is YYNGEE. Trimming cost V 4 bases and J 4 bases; bases outside gene matches: 7. Written as DNA, the CDR3 is TGTGCCAGCAGCCTCCGGACTAGCGGGGCCTCAGATACGCAGTATTTT. The encoded protein is CASSLRTSGASDTQYF.

This chain joins TRBV5-4 and TRBJ1-2, with D possibly being TRBD1 (5 bases). The CDR3 is 17 residues long. Between the trimmed V and J ends, which lost 1 base and 3 bases, there was a span of 19 bases. Germline V gene sequence: CDR1 SGHNT, CDR2 YYREEE (reference sequence). The CDR3 loop reads CASSLCTAQRGDYGYTF. The CDR3 DNA sequence: TGTGCCAGCAGCTTGTGCACCGCACAACGAGGGGACTATGGCTACACCTTC.

The rearrangement uses TRBV14 and TRBJ2-1; 10 bases align to TRBD2. The CDR3 runs to 16 residues. Germline assignment: CDR1 SGHDN and CDR2 FVKESK. Germline trimming cut 2 bases from V and 5 bases from J; bases unmatched to any gene: 6. The CDR3 DNA is TGTGCCAGCAGCCAAACTAGACTAGCGGGTAACAATGAGCAGTTCTTC. Encoded protein: CASSQTRLAGNNEQFF.

In its sample, this clone was seen once. V gene TRBV19 combines with J gene TRBJ1-3, with TRBD1 matching over 7 bases. V gave up 3 bases and J gave up 1 base; unmatched junction bases: 6. The CDR3 is 16 residues long. The germline gives CDR1 LNHDA, CDR2 SQIVND (reference sequence). In DNA, the CDR3 is TGTGCCAGTAGTATGCCACAGGGGAAATCTGGAAACACCATATATTTT. Translated: CASSMPQGKSGNTIYF.

The genes are TRBV9 and TRBJ1-2, with TRBD1 matching over 10 bases. The CDR3 is 14 residues long. V shed 4 bases and J 6 bases; nucleotides not matched to a gene: 6. Germline lookup yields CDR1 SGDLS and CDR2 YYNGEE. The CDR3 is CASSTGQGEDGYTF. The CDR3 nucleotides read TGTGCCAGCAGCACCGGACAGGGGGAGGATGGCTACACCTTC.

V is TRBV4-3 and J is TRBJ1-3; 8 nucleotides line up with TRBD1. This CDR3 is 17 amino acids long. J was trimmed by 0 bases and V by 0 bases; bases with no gene match: 4. The germline gives CDR1 LGHNA, CDR2 YSLEER. CDR3 DNA sequence: TGCGCCAGCAGCCAAGATCGACAGGGGCCCTCTGGAAACACCATATATTTT. Protein: CASSQDRQGPSGNTIYF.

The rearrangement joins TRBV4-3 to TRBJ2-2, with D unresolved. This CDR3 has 15 residues. Germline CDR1 is LGHNA and CDR2 is YSLEER. V gave up 0 bases and J gave up 3 bases, with 8 bases separating them. CDR3 sequence reads: CASSQDSHHTGELFF. CDR3 DNA: TGCGCCAGCAGCCAAGATTCCCACCACACCGGGGAGCTGTTTTTT.

V is TRBV29-1 and J is TRBJ2-1; D not resolved. The CDR3 runs 11 residues. Germline V gene data show CDR1 as SQVTM and CDR2 as ANQGSEA. Trimming took off 7 bases at V and 7 bases at J, with 11 bases between the two ends. CDR3 amino acids: CSAHGGNEQFF. The CDR3 DNA reads TGCAGCGCACATGGCGGAAATGAGCAGTTCTTC.

The rearrangement links TRBV11-1 to TRBJ2-1; 8 nucleotides align to TRBD1. V was clipped by 2 bases and J by 6 bases; unmatched bases: 9. The germline V gene has CDR1 SGHAT and CDR2 FQDESV (reference sequence). The CDR3 totals 16 residues. DNA for the CDR3: TGTGCCAGCAGCTTAAAAGTAGGACAGGGTTCCAATGAGCAGTTCTTC. This sequence encodes CASSLKVGQGSNEQFF.

The chain uses TRBV14 and TRBJ2-2; D remains unclear. CDR3 length: 17 residues. Trimming left V 3 bases short and J 0 bases short, with 14 bases between. Germline lookup yields CDR1 SGHDN and CDR2 FVKESK. Written as DNA, the CDR3 is TGTGCCAGCAGCCATGATCCGTGGCACGCGAACACCGGGGAGCTGTTTTTT. Its translation is CASSHDPWHANTGELFF.

This chain uses TRBV5-1 with TRBJ2-4; no firm D call. The CDR3 consists of 16 residues. Trimming took 4 bases from V and 3 from J, leaving 17 bases between them. CDR1 and CDR2 from the germline V gene are SGHRS and YFSETQ. As DNA, the CDR3 is TGCGCCAGCAGCAATGGCTGTGTAGATAGCAAAAACATTCAGTACTTC. Encoded protein: CASSNGCVDSKNIQYF.

The V call is TRBV4-2, the J call TRBJ1-6; no clear D gene. Trimming shortened V by 0 bases and J by 10 bases, and 4 bases separated the two germline ends. The CDR3 sequence is 12 residues long. Germline V gene data show CDR1 as LGHNA and CDR2 as YNFKEQ. This CDR3 is CASSQEGSPLHF. The CDR3 DNA follows: TGTGCCAGCAGCCAAGAAGGCTCACCCCTCCACTTT.

The chain recombines TRBV12-5 with TRBJ1-2; D is possibly TRBD1 (6 bases). This CDR3 has 16 amino acids. V was pared by 0 bases and J by 0 bases, with 11 bases between. Germline values: CDR1 LGHNT, CDR2 FRNRAP. CDR3 sequence: CASGLVRDTSNYGYTF. The CDR3 DNA sequence: TGTGCTAGTGGTTTGGTAAGGGACACATCTAACTATGGCTACACCTTC.

The chain couples TRBV10-3 to TRBJ1-5; TRBD1 might be the D (5 bases). Germline CDR1 ENHRY, CDR2 SYGVKD. CDR3 length: 14 amino acids. Trimming shortened V by 5 bases and J by 8 bases, and 16 bases separated the two germline ends. The CDR3 sequence: CAISQGGGLEPQHF. CDR3 coding DNA: TGTGCCATCAGTCAAGGCGGGGGTTTGGAGCCCCAGCATTTT.

This sequence joins TRBV5-5 and TRBJ2-2; D is unclear. The germline V gene encodes CDR1 SGHKS and CDR2 YYEKEE (reference sequence). The V gene lost 2 bases and the J gene lost 3 bases, with 2 bases spanning the gap. The CDR3 contains 12 residues. The CDR3: CASSLYTGELFF. For the CDR3, the DNA is TGTGCCAGCAGCTTATACACCGGGGAGCTGTTTTTT.

This chain uses TRBV5-8 with TRBJ2-7; D possibly uses TRBD1 or TRBD2 (5 bases each). The V gene lost 1 base and the J gene lost 2 bases, with 16 bases spanning the gap. This CDR3 spans 16 amino acids. Per germline, CDR1 SGHTS and CDR2 YDEGEE. CDR3 nucleotides: TGTGCCAGCAGCTTGCGCAGGGACCCCTTTACCTACGAGCAGTACTTC. It is translated as CASSLRRDPFTYEQYF. The full variable domain, its missing parts supplied by reference TRBV5-8 and TRBJ2-7, is EAGVTQSPTHLIKTRGQQATLRCSPISGHTSVYWYQQALGLGLQFLLWYDEGEERNRGNFPPRFSGRQFPNYSSELNVNALELEDSALYLCASSLRRDPFTYEQYFGPGTRLTVT.

V usage is TRBV7-8 and J usage is TRBJ2-3; unclear D gene. CDR3 length: 16 amino acids. Germline loops: CDR1 SGHVS, CDR2 FQNEAQ. V lost 1 base and J lost 1, with 12 bases in between. CDR3 DNA sequence: TGTGCCAGCAGCTTAGTCCCCGCAGTTTGCACAGATACGCAGTATTTT. Translating it yields CASSLVPAVCTDTQYF.

V is TRBV4-2 and J is TRBJ2-3, with TRBD2 matching over 8 bases. The CDR3 is 24 amino acids. V dropped 3 bases and J dropped 4; count of bases not matched to a gene: 33. Per germline, CDR1 LGHNA and CDR2 YNFKEQ. CDR3 bases: TGTGCCAGCAGCCAGATTGAAGGGGCCCTCCGGCGCCCCCTCGGGGGGGCCATCGCAGATACGCAGTATTTT. Amino acids: CASSQIEGALRRPLGGAIADTQYF.

The chain uses TRBV28 and TRBJ2-2; unclear D gene. The CDR3 totals 15 residues. V was shortened by 1 base and J by 10 bases, with 16 bases between the two germline ends. Germline V gene sequence: CDR1 MDHEN, CDR2 SYDVKM. Written as DNA, the CDR3 is TGTGCCAGCAGTTTATCCGTTGGGCGAAACAAGGAGCTGTTTTTT. This sequence encodes CASSLSVGRNKELFF. The full variable domain, rest sourced from reference TRBV28 and TRBJ2-2, is DVKVTQSSRYLVKRTGEKVFLECVQDMDHENMFWYRQDPGLGLRLIYFSYDVKMKEKGDIPEGYSVSREKKERFSLILESASTNQTSMYLCASSLSVGRNKELFFGEGSRLTVL.

The V call is TRBV19, the J call TRBJ1-6, with D tentatively TRBD1 (5 bases). V shed 9 bases and J shed 9 bases, with 12 bases lying between them. There are 12 residues in the CDR3. Germline assignment: CDR1 LNHDA and CDR2 SQIVND (reference sequence). The CDR3: CASKLGGSPLHF. For the CDR3, the DNA is TGTGCCAGCAAGCTCGGGGGTTCACCCCTCCACTTT.

The V call is TRBV6-4, the J call TRBJ1-1; D gene uncertain. The CDR3 runs to 13 residues. CDR1 is MRHNA, CDR2 SNTAGT, per germline. V was cut by 3 bases and J by 2 bases, with 7 bases left in between. In nucleotides, the CDR3 is TGTGCCAGCAGTGATCACCAAAACACTGAAGCTTTCTTT. Translated: CASSDHQNTEAFF.

A single count supports this clone. The chain uses TRBV28 and TRBJ1-1, with D unclear. V shed 3 bases and J shed 5 bases, with 19 bases lying between them. The CDR3 covers 16 residues. CDR1 MDHEN and CDR2 SYDVKM come from the germline V gene. This CDR3 is CASSLNRRVSNTEAFF. The CDR3 DNA sequence: TGTGCCAGCAGTTTGAACAGAAGGGTCTCTAATACTGAAGCTTTCTTT.

The chain combines TRBV15 with TRBJ2-7; 8 bases are shared with TRBD1. The CDR3 has 14 amino acids. The trim removed 3 bases at V and 6 bases at J, leaving 7 bases unmatched. The germline gives CDR1 LNHNV, CDR2 YYDKDF (reference sequence). CDR3 amino acids: CATSRWGQALEQYF. CDR3 nucleotides: TGTGCCACCAGCAGGTGGGGACAGGCCCTCGAGCAGTACTTC.